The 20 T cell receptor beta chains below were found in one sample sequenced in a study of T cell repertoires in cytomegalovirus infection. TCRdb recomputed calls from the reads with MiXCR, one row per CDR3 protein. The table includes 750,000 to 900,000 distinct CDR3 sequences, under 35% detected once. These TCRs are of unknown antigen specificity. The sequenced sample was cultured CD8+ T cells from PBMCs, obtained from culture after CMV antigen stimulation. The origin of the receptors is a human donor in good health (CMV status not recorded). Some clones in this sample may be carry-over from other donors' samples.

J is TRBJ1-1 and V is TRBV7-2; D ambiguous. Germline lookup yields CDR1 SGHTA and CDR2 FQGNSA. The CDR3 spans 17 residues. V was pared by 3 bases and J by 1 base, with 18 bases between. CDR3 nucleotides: TGTGCCAGCAGCTTCCTTGCTCTACCCGACCCGAACACTGAAGCTTTCTTT. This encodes CASSFLALPDPNTEAFF.

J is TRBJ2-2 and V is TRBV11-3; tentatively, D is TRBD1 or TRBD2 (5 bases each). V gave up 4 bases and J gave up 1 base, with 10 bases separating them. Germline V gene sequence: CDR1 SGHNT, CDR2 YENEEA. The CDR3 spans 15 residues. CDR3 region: CASSSGGLNTGELFF. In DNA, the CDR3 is TGTGCCAGCAGCTCTGGGGGTTTGAACACCGGGGAGCTGTTTTTT.

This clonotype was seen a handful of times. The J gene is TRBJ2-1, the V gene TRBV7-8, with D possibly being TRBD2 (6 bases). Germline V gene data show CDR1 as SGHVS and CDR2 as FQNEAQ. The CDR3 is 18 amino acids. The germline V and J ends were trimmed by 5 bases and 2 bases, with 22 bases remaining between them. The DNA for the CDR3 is TGTGCCAGCAGCCTTAGTAGTGGGGAGGTATTCCCCTACAATGAGCAGTTCTTC. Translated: CASSLSSGEVFPYNEQFF.

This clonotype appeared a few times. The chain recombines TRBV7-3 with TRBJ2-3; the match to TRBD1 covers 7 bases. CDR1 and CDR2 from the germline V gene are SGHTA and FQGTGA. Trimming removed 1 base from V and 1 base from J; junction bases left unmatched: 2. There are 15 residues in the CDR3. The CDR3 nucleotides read TGTGCCAGCAGCTTAATGGGACAGCGCACAGATACGCAGTATTTT. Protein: CASSLMGQRTDTQYF.

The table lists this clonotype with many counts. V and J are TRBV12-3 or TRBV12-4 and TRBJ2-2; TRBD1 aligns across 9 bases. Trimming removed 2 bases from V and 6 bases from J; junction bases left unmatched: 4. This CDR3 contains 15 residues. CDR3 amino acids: CASSLNRGLAGELFF. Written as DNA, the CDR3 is TGTGCCAGCAGTTTAAACAGGGGGCTTGCCGGGGAGCTGTTTTTT.

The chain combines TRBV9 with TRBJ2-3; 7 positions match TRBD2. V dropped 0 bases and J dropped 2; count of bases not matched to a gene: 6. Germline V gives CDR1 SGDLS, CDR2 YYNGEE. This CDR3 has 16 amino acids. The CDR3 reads CASSVDRGGTTDTQYF. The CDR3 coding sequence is TGTGCCAGCAGCGTAGATCGGGGAGGGACCACAGATACGCAGTATTTT.

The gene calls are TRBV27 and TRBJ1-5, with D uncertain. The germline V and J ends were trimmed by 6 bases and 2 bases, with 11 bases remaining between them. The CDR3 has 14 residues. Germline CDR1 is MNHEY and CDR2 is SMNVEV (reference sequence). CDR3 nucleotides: TGTGCCAGCAGCAGCCCGGCCCGCAATCAGCCCCAGCATTTT. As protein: CASSSPARNQPQHF.

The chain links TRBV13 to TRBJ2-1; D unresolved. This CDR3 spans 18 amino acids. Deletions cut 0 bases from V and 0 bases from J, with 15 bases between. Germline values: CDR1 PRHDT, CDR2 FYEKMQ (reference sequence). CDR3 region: CASSLGWASESSYNEQFF. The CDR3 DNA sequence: TGTGCCAGCAGCTTAGGCTGGGCAAGTGAAAGCTCCTACAATGAGCAGTTCTTC.

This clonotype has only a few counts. CDR3 sequence reads: CASSEPRKGGQPQHF. CDR3 coding DNA: TGTGCCAGCAGTGAACCGAGAAAGGGAGGTCAGCCCCAGCATTTT. This rearrangement joins TRBV6-1 to TRBJ1-5, with D hard to call. V was shortened by 2 bases and J by 6 bases, with 14 bases between the two germline ends. CDR3 length: 15 residues. The germline gives CDR1 MNHNS, CDR2 SASEGT.

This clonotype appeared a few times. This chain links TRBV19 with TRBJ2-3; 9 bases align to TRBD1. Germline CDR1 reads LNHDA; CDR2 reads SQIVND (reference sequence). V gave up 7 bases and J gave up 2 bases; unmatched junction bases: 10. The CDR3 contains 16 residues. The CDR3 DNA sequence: TGTGCCAGTACCAAACCGGGACAGGGAAACACAGATACGCAGTATTTT. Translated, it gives CASTKPGQGNTDTQYF.

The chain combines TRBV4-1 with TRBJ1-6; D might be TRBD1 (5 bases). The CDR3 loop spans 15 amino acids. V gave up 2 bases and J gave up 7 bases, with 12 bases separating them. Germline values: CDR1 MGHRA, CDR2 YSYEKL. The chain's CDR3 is CASSQSPKGNSPLHF. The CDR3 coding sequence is TGCGCCAGCAGCCAAAGCCCCAAGGGGAATTCACCCCTCCACTTT.

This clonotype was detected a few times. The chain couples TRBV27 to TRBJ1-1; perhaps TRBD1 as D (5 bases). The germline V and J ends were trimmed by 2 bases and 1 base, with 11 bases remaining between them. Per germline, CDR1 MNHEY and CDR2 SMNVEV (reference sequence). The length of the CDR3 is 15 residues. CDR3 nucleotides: TGTGCCAGCAGTTTAGGGGCCCTGGGGAACACTGAAGCTTTCTTT. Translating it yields CASSLGALGNTEAFF.

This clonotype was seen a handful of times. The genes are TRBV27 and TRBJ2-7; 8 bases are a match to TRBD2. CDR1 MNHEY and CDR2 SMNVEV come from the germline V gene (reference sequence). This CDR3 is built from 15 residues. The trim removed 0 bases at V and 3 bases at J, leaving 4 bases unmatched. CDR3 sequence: CASSLSAGANYEQYV. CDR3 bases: TGTGCCAGCAGTTTATCAGCGGGGGCCAACTACGAGCAGTACGTC.

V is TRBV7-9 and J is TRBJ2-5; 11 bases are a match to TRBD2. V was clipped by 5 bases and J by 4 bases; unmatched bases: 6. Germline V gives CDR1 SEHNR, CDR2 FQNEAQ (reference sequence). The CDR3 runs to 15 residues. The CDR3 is CASSSPLAGGETQYF. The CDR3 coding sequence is TGTGCCAGCAGCAGCCCCCTAGCGGGGGGAGAGACCCAGTACTTC.

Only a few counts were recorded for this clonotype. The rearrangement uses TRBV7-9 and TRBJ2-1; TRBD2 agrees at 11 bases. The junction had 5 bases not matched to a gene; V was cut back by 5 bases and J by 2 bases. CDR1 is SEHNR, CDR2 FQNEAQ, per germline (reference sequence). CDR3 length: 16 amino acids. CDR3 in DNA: TGTGCCAGCAGCGATCTTAGCGGGGGGGCCTACAATGAGCAGTTCTTC. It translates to CASSDLSGGAYNEQFF.

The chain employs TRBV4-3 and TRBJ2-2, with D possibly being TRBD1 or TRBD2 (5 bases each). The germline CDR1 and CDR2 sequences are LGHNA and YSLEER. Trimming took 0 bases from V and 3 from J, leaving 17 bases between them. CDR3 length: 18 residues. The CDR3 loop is CASSQEFGEGSYTGELFF. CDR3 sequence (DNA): TGCGCCAGCAGCCAAGAATTTGGAGAGGGGAGTTACACCGGGGAGCTGTTTTTT.

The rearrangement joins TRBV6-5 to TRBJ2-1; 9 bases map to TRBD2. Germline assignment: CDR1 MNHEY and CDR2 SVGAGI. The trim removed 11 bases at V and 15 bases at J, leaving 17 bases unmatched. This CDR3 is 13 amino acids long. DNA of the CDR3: TGTGCCGTTTTAGGGGGGCGGGGGGGCCTCGTGTTCTTC. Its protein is CAVLGGRGGLVFF.

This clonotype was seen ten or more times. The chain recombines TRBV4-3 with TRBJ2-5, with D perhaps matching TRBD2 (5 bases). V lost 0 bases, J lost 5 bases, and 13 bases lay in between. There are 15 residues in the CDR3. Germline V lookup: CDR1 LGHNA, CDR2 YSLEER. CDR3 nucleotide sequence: TGCGCCAGCAGCCAAGACACGGGGTACCGGGAGACCCAGTACTTC. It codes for CASSQDTGYRETQYF.

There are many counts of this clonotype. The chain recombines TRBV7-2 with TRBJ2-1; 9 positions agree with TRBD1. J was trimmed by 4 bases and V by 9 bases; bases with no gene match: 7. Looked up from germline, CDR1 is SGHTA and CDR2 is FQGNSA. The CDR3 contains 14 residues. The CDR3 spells CASPDRGSYNEQFF. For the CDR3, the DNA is TGTGCCAGTCCGGACAGGGGCTCTTACAATGAGCAGTTCTTC.

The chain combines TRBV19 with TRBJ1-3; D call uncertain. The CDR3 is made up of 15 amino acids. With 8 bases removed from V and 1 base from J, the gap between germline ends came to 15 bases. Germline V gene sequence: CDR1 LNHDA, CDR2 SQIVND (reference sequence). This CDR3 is CASQGRTRSGNTIYF. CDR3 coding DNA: TGTGCCAGTCAAGGGCGAACACGATCTGGAAACACCATATATTTT. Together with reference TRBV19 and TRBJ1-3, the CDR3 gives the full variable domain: DGGITQSPKYLFRKEGQNVTLSCEQNLNHDAMYWYRQDPGQGLRLIYYSQIVNDFQKGDIAEGYSVSREKKESFPLTVTSAQKNPTAFYLCASQGRTRSGNTIYFGEGSWLTVV.